Below, 20 T cell receptor beta chains from the same sample are listed, as sequenced in a study of T cell responses to AZD1222 COVID-19 vaccine. Profiled with immunoSEQ multiplex PCR; TCRdb holds only in-frame clones, not every one. The sample shows over 100,000 clones, about nine tenths of them seen only once. This specimen consisted of peripheral blood, obtained on day 0 of AZD1222 vaccination. The receptors were gathered from an adult in good health.

Concerning this clone: Other nucleotide sequences from this sample produce the same CDR3. This chain links TRBV5-1 with TRBJ2-3, with D uncertain. The CDR3 consists of 12 residues. V was clipped by 2 bases and J by 2 bases, with 3 bases between them. The germline CDR1 and CDR2 sequences are SGHRS and YFSETQ. CDR3 bases: TGCGCCAGCAGCTTAACCACAGATACGCAGTATTTT. Its protein product is CASSLTTDTQYF.

This rearrangement joins TRBV7-8 to TRBJ1-4; D unclear. The CDR3 has 15 residues. Per germline, CDR1 SGHVS and CDR2 FQNEAQ. V shed 1 base and J shed 0 bases, with 6 bases lying between them. CDR3 sequence (DNA): TGTGCCAGCAGCTTAGAGAAGACAACTAATGAAAAACTGTTTTTT. Translated, it gives CASSLEKTTNEKLFF.

J is TRBJ2-7 and V is TRBV13; D ambiguous. CDR1 is PRHDT, CDR2 FYEKMQ, per germline (reference sequence). This CDR3 contains 13 residues. Trimming removed 3 bases from V and 7 bases from J, with 13 bases in between. This CDR3 reads CASSLKGLYEQYF. The CDR3 DNA follows: TGTGCCAGCAGCTTGAAAGGGCTTTATGAGCAGTACTTC.

To note about this clone: Different DNA sequences within this sample yield the same CDR3. The rearrangement links TRBV11-2 to TRBJ1-1; D is uncertain. CDR1 is SGHAT, CDR2 FQNNGV, per germline. The length of the CDR3 is 13 residues. Trimming took off 2 bases at V and 1 base at J, with 5 bases between the two ends. CDR3 residues: CASSLLGNTEAFF. The CDR3 coding sequence is TGTGCCAGCAGCTTACTCGGGAACACTGAAGCTTTCTTT.

This clone appeared a few times. The V call is TRBV14, the J call TRBJ1-2, with a possible D match to TRBD1 (5 bases). The CDR3 has 13 residues. The V end lost 4 bases, the J end lost 3 bases, and 9 bases lay between the germline ends. CDR1 is SGHDN and CDR2 is FVKESK in the germline V gene. The CDR3 loop is CASSLKGHYGYTF. CDR3 nucleotide sequence: TGTGCCAGCAGCCTTAAGGGGCACTATGGCTACACCTTC. The full variable domain, in which reference TRBV14 and TRBJ1-2 provide the parts outside the CDR3, is EAGVTQFPSHSVIEKGQTVTLRCDPISGHDNLYWYRRVMGKEIKFLLHFVKESKQDESGMPNNRFLAERTGGTYSTLKVQPAELEDSGVYFCASSLKGHYGYTFGSGTRLTVV.

The CDR3 sequence is CASSFPDGQNQPQHF. The CDR3 coding sequence is TGTGCCAGCAGTTTCCCGGACGGTCAAAATCAGCCCCAGCATTTT. The genes are TRBV28 and TRBJ1-5, with unresolved D. The CDR3 loop spans 15 amino acids. Germline V gene sequence: CDR1 MDHEN, CDR2 SYDVKM. Trimming stripped 3 bases from V and 4 bases from J, with 13 bases between.

This sequence joins TRBV6-2 or TRBV6-3 and TRBJ2-7; possibly TRBD2 for D (5 bases). The germline gives CDR1 MNHEY, CDR2 SVGEGT. CDR3 length: 16 residues. V was shortened by 3 bases and J by 1 base, with 16 bases between the two germline ends. The CDR3 DNA reads TGTGCCAGCAGTTATGAGAGGGTAGGAAGGTCCTACGAGCAGTACTTC. Encoded protein: CASSYERVGRSYEQYF.

The chain uses TRBV3-1 (or the pseudogene TRBV3-2) and TRBJ1-3; D is unclear. Germline assignment: CDR1 LGHDT and CDR2 YNNKEL (reference sequence). The CDR3 is made up of 18 amino acids. V was clipped by 1 base and J by 0 bases, with 16 bases between them. The CDR3 nucleotides read TGTGCCAGCAGCCAAGGGTCCCATCCCGCGATCTCTGGAAACACCATATATTTT. Its protein is CASSQGSHPAISGNTIYF.

This rearrangement joins TRBV6-2 or TRBV6-3 to TRBJ2-1; D assignment may be TRBD1 or TRBD2 (5 bases each). Germline-derived CDR1 and CDR2 are MNHEY and SVGEGT. The V end lost 5 bases, the J end lost 4 bases, and 12 bases lay between the germline ends. The CDR3 totals 14 residues. CDR3 nucleotides: TGTGCCAGCAGTCCCTGGGGGAGTTACAATGAGCAGTTCTTC. Translated: CASSPWGSYNEQFF.

The gene calls are TRBV29-1 and TRBJ1-3; D is ambiguous. Germline-derived CDR1 and CDR2 are SQVTM and ANQGSEA. There are 15 residues in the CDR3. The ends were cut back, 4 bases at V and 0 bases at J, with 13 bases in the middle. The CDR3 loop reads CSVAGQFDSGNTIYF. For the CDR3, the DNA is TGCAGCGTTGCTGGGCAATTCGACTCTGGAAACACCATATATTTT.

The CDR3 coding sequence is TGTGCCAGCAGTCCCAGGGAGGGGGGGGAGCAGTACTTC. It is translated as CASSPREGGEQYF. V is TRBV12-3 or TRBV12-4 and J is TRBJ2-7; the D gene is possibly TRBD2 (7 bases). This CDR3 has 13 amino acids. V lost 5 bases, J lost 7 bases, and 15 bases lay in between.

The V and J genes are TRBV6-2 or TRBV6-3 and TRBJ2-5; 15 positions match TRBD2. Looked up from germline, CDR1 is MNHEY and CDR2 is SVGEGT. After removal of 4 bases from V and 4 bases from J, the junction contained 16 bases not matched to a gene. The CDR3 covers 20 residues. DNA of the CDR3: TGTGCCAGCAGTTCCATCCCGGCGGGACTAGCGGGGGGTCGGCGAGAGACCCAGTACTTC. Translation gives CASSSIPAGLAGGRRETQYF.

V and J are TRBV18 and TRBJ2-2, with 7 bases that match TRBD1. The CDR3 loop spans 14 amino acids. The V gene end was trimmed by 3 bases and the J gene end by 3 bases; junction bases not matched to a gene: 1. Germline V CDR1 and CDR2: KGHSH, LQKENI. The CDR3 DNA reads as TGTGCCAGCTCACCCCAGGGGGACACCGGGGAGCTGTTTTTT. Translating gives CASSPQGDTGELFF.

This chain connects TRBV2 to TRBJ1-2, with 9 bases fitting TRBD1. V gave up 6 bases and J gave up 7 bases; unmatched junction bases: 6. The CDR3 spans 13 residues. Germline CDR1 SNHLY, CDR2 FYNNEI. The CDR3 nucleotides read TGTGCCAGCAGGGCGTGGGACAGGGCTGGCTACACCTTC. It is translated as CASRAWDRAGYTF.

The rearrangement links TRBV7-2 to TRBJ1-5; possible D gene TRBD1, 5 bases. The germline CDR1 and CDR2 sequences are SGHTA and FQGNSA. V was clipped by 1 base and J by 2 bases, with 18 bases between them. This CDR3 is built from 18 residues. This CDR3 reads CASSLVGSGRSGNQPQHF. The CDR3 DNA reads as TGTGCCAGCAGCTTAGTTGGGTCAGGGCGGTCTGGCAATCAGCCCCAGCATTTT.

The rearrangement uses TRBV7-2 and TRBJ1-4; D might be TRBD1 (5 bases). Germline V lookup: CDR1 SGHTA, CDR2 FQGNSA. V was cut by 3 bases and J by 8 bases, with 13 bases left in between. The CDR3 contains 14 residues. CDR3 coding DNA: TGTGCCAGCAGCTTTTATTCGGGGCGGGAAAAACTGTTTTTT. It codes for CASSFYSGREKLFF. The full variable domain, its missing parts supplied by reference TRBV7-2 and TRBJ1-4, is GAGVSQSPSNKVTEKGKDVELRCDPISGHTALYWYRQSLGQGLEFLIYFQGNSAPDKSGLPSDRFSAERTGGSVSTLTIQRTQQEDSAVYLCASSFYSGREKLFFGSGTQLSVL.

The chain combines TRBV14 with TRBJ2-7; D is possibly TRBD1 (6 bases). The CDR3 extends over 15 amino acids. The germline V gene encodes CDR1 SGHDN and CDR2 FVKESK. V lost 1 base, J lost 0 bases, and 10 bases lay in between. This CDR3 is CASSQVGTHSYEQYF. The DNA for the CDR3 is TGTGCCAGCAGCCAAGTTGGGACACACTCCTACGAGCAGTACTTC.

The V call is TRBV5-1, the J call TRBJ2-3, with D perhaps being TRBD1 or TRBD2 (5 bases each). The V and J ends lost 2 bases and 5 bases respectively, with 15 bases between them. Germline V gene data show CDR1 as SGHRS and CDR2 as YFSETQ. This CDR3 is built from 15 residues. CDR3 sequence reads: CASSFLGTGEDTQYF. The CDR3 DNA reads as TGCGCCAGCAGCTTTTTGGGGACCGGGGAAGATACGCAGTATTTT. The variable domain in full, with the rest retrieved from reference TRBV5-1 and TRBJ2-3, is KAGVTQTPRYLIKTRGQQVTLSCSPISGHRSVSWYQQTPGQGLQFLFEYFSETQRNKGNFPGRFSGRQFSNSRSEMNVSTLELGDSALYLCASSFLGTGEDTQYFGPGTRLTVL.

This chain connects TRBV19 to TRBJ2-3; tentative D call: TRBD2 (6 bases). In germline, CDR1 is LNHDA, CDR2 SQIVND (reference sequence). V lost 5 bases and J 3 bases, leaving 18 bases between the germline ends. The CDR3 runs 16 residues. The CDR3 DNA follows: TGTGCCAGTAGTGCCAAATTTGAGGGACTGACAGATACGCAGTATTTT. It is translated as CASSAKFEGLTDTQYF.

This clone was observed once. This rearrangement joins TRBV5-5 to TRBJ2-7; no definite D call. The CDR3 sequence is 14 residues long. The germline V gene has CDR1 SGHKS and CDR2 YYEKEE (reference sequence). With 3 bases removed from V and 4 bases from J, the gap between germline ends came to 14 bases. The CDR3: CASSSHPSNYEQYF. The CDR3 bases are TGTGCCAGCAGCTCCCACCCTTCGAATTACGAGCAGTACTTC.